This record covers a single TCR beta chain. Its specificity is not known. This sample was included in a study of T cells in Graves' hyperthyroidism and ophthalmopathy. Study-level findings and limits: Peripheral blood also featured most of the thyroid clonotypes expanded above 0.001.

RNA transcripts gave rise to amplified TCR beta CDR3 regions. HTBI primers were used for first-round RT-PCR of the TCR CDR3. MiXCR, applied by TCRdb to the multiplex PCR reads, yields one record per CDR3 protein. This repertoire shows about 760,000 distinct CDR3 sequences, 35% found once; its top ten account for roughly 31%. The CDR3 has 17 amino acids. The ends lost 6 bases at V and 2 bases at J; junction bases unmatched: 11. The germline V gene has CDR1 ENHRY and CDR2 SYGVKD. This TCR was recovered from a middle-aged woman with Graves' hyperthyroidism. V gene TRBV10-3 combines with J gene TRBJ2-3, with TRBD2 identical over 10 bases. Sample: blood. Written as DNA, the CDR3 is TGTGCCATCAGGGCACCTAGCGGGAGTGAGGCCACAGATACGCAGTATTTT. This codes for CAIRAPSGSEATDTQYF.